The 20 T cell receptor beta chains below all came from one sample that was sequenced in a study of blood T cell repertoires in COVID-19. Here immunoSEQ multiplex PCR was the method, and the copy in TCRdb shows in-frame clones only, minus some. The sample consists of roughly 300,000 clones, just under 90% of them appearing once. Sample: peripheral blood. The receptors stem from a woman in her 30s with COVID-19, enrolled during active disease.

The rearrangement links TRBV5-4 to TRBJ2-7, with D possibly TRBD1 on 5 matching bases. The CDR3 is 11 residues long. Germline CDR1 is SGHNT and CDR2 is YYREEE (reference sequence). Between the trimmed V and J ends, which lost 4 bases and 6 bases, there was a span of 8 bases. Here the CDR3 DNA reads TGTGCCAGCAGCCGCAGGGTCGAGCAGTACGTC. It specifies CASSRRVEQYV.

The chain joins TRBV19 to TRBJ1-6; 8 nucleotides align to TRBD1. Trimming took 3 bases from V and 7 from J; bases not matched to a gene: 5. The length of the CDR3 is 15 residues. Germline-derived CDR1 and CDR2 are LNHDA and SQIVND (reference sequence). CDR3: CASSILDRGNSPLHF. For the CDR3, the DNA is TGTGCCAGTAGTATCCTCGACAGGGGAAATTCACCCCTCCACTTT.

The chain uses TRBV19 and TRBJ1-1, with D perhaps matching TRBD1 (6 bases). Germline V gene lookup returns CDR1 LNHDA and CDR2 SQIVND (reference sequence). V dropped 9 bases and J dropped 4 bases, with 15 bases sitting between them. There are 13 residues in the CDR3. CDR3: CASRTVDGTEAFF. DNA of the CDR3: TGTGCCAGCAGGACAGTGGATGGCACTGAAGCTTTCTTT.

V is TRBV7-9 and J is TRBJ1-1; D is possibly TRBD1 (5 bases). The CDR3 totals 13 residues. Per the germline V gene, CDR1 is SEHNR and CDR2 is FQNEAQ (reference sequence). The V end was cut by 1 base, the J end by 7 bases, with 10 bases between. CDR3 protein: CASSLGRDGEAFF. The CDR3 DNA is TGTGCCAGCAGCTTAGGCAGGGATGGTGAAGCTTTCTTT.

V gene TRBV3-1 (or the pseudogene TRBV3-2) combines with J gene TRBJ1-5; D unresolved. Looked up from germline, CDR1 is LGHDT and CDR2 is YNNKEL (reference sequence). This CDR3 is built from 14 residues. The germline V and J ends were trimmed by 4 bases and 0 bases, with 7 bases remaining between them. CDR3 nucleotides: TGTGCCAGCAGCCCGGGAATTAGCAATCAGCCCCAGCATTTT. It encodes CASSPGISNQPQHF.

J is TRBJ1-1 and V is TRBV5-5; no clear D gene. V lost 0 bases and J 0 bases, leaving 6 bases between the germline ends. The CDR3 extends over 14 amino acids. Germline V CDR1 and CDR2: SGHKS, YYEKEE (reference sequence). Here the CDR3 DNA reads TGTGCCAGCAGCTTGGGCCAGATGAACACTGAAGCTTTCTTT. It codes for CASSLGQMNTEAFF.

The chain uses TRBV5-6 and TRBJ1-3; tentatively, D is TRBD1 (6 bases). CDR1 SGHDT and CDR2 YYEEEE come from the germline V gene. Trimming removed 1 base at V and 5 bases at J, with 19 bases between. The CDR3 is 17 amino acids. CDR3 DNA sequence: TGTGCCAGCAGCTTGAGTAGGGGGATAGGGCGGAGAAACACCATATATTTT. The encoded protein is CASSLSRGIGRRNTIYF. Full variable domain (outside the CDR3, taken from reference TRBV5-6 and TRBJ1-3): DAGVTQSPTHLIKTRGQQVTLRCSPKSGHDTVSWYQQALGQGPQFIFQYYEEEERQRGNFPDRFSGHQFPNYSSELNVNALLLGDSALYLCASSLSRGIGRRNTIYFGEGSWLTVV.

This chain connects TRBV19 to TRBJ1-4; 9 bases line up with TRBD1. Looked up from germline, CDR1 is LNHDA and CDR2 is SQIVND (reference sequence). The CDR3 is made up of 17 amino acids. V dropped 5 bases and J dropped 0; count of bases not matched to a gene: 7. The CDR3 region is CASSLSRDRATNEKLFF. CDR3 sequence (DNA): TGTGCCAGTAGTCTATCCCGGGACAGGGCAACTAATGAAAAACTGTTTTTT.

This rearrangement joins TRBV4-1 to TRBJ2-7; D might be TRBD1 (6 bases). CDR1 MGHRA and CDR2 YSYEKL come from the germline V gene. This CDR3 is 13 amino acids long. With 2 bases removed from V and 4 bases from J, the gap between germline ends came to 9 bases. The CDR3 is CASSQKTGYEQYF. DNA of the CDR3: TGCGCCAGCAGCCAAAAAACAGGGTACGAGCAGTACTTC.

This chain joins TRBV5-1 and TRBJ1-1; 8 bases line up with TRBD1. The germline CDR1 and CDR2 sequences are SGHRS and YFSETQ. The CDR3 has 16 amino acids. V shed 4 bases and J 1 base; nucleotides not matched to a gene: 9. CDR3 sequence (DNA): TGCGCCAGCAGCGGACAGGGTGTTGTCCCGAACACTGAAGCTTTCTTT. It translates to CASSGQGVVPNTEAFF.

The chain couples TRBV18 to TRBJ1-3, with D unclear. This CDR3 comprises 14 residues. CDR1 is KGHSH and CDR2 is LQKENI in the germline V gene. V was pared by 3 bases and J by 7 bases, with 13 bases between. CDR3 in amino acids: CASSPTDAGNTIYF. The CDR3 DNA reads as TGTGCCAGCTCACCTACAGACGCGGGCAACACCATATATTTT.

A remark on this clone: One end of the junction fails to match germline, which may point to a read error. The chain links TRBV11-2 to TRBJ1-6, with 7 bases fitting TRBD1. Per the germline V gene, CDR1 is SGHAT and CDR2 is FQNNGV. This CDR3 spans 15 amino acids. The CDR3 here is CASSLERQGNSPLHF. CDR3 sequence (DNA): TGTGCCAGCAGCCTAGAAAGACAGGGAAATTCACCCCTCCACTTT.

This chain links TRBV7-8 with TRBJ1-2; D is uncertain. V was trimmed by 8 bases and J by 0 bases, leaving 7 bases between them. The CDR3 length is 12 residues. Germline CDR1 reads SGHVS; CDR2 reads FQNEAQ. CDR3 region: CASSQTNYGYTF. The CDR3 nucleotides read TGTGCCAGCTCACAGACTAACTATGGCTACACCTTC.

The rearrangement links TRBV20-1 to TRBJ1-6; D may be TRBD1 (5 bases). The germline CDR1 and CDR2 sequences are DFQATT and SNEGSKA (reference sequence). V was shortened by 3 bases and J by 10 bases, with 22 bases between the two germline ends. The CDR3 runs to 16 residues. The CDR3 DNA sequence: TGCAGTGCTAGTAACAGGCCTCGGGGGGTTAGGTCACCCCTCCACTTT. It specifies CSASNRPRGVRSPLHF.

The CDR3 region is CASSLLGQYYEQYF. The DNA of the CDR3 is TGTGCCAGCAGCTTGCTCGGACAGTACTACGAGCAGTACTTC. J is TRBJ2-7 and V is TRBV11-3; weak D call: TRBD1 (6 bases). V was cut by 3 bases and J by 3 bases, with 12 bases left in between. This CDR3 spans 14 amino acids. The germline gives CDR1 SGHNT, CDR2 YENEEA.

This clone showed up many times. The chain carries TRBV19 and TRBJ1-1; the D gene is possibly TRBD1 (6 bases). V was clipped by 0 bases and J by 2 bases, with 10 bases between them. The CDR3 has 15 amino acids. The V gene's germline CDR1 is LNHDA and CDR2 SQIVND (reference sequence). CDR3 sequence: CASSIDRTANTEAFF. In nucleotides, the CDR3 is TGTGCCAGTAGTATAGATCGGACAGCTAACACTGAAGCTTTCTTT.

This rearrangement joins TRBV7-2 to TRBJ2-1; tentatively, D is TRBD2 (7 bases). V lost 3 bases and J 15 bases, leaving 27 bases between the germline ends. The CDR3 totals 16 residues. Per the germline V gene, CDR1 is SGHTA and CDR2 is FQGNSA. The CDR3 region has the DNA TGTGCCAGCAGCTTTCCCTTACGGGGGGCACCCCTATTGCCGTTCTTC. As protein: CASSFPLRGAPLLPFF.

This clone has a single count. The chain combines TRBV11-3 with TRBJ2-1; 11 bases are a match to TRBD2. Germline trimming cut 4 bases from V and 9 bases from J; bases unmatched to any gene: 11. The CDR3 has 16 amino acids. Germline V gene lookup returns CDR1 SGHNT and CDR2 YENEEA. The CDR3 is CASSSGSGGAFVEQFF. The CDR3 bases are TGTGCCAGCAGCTCGGGTAGCGGGGGGGCCTTCGTTGAGCAGTTCTTC.

The V call is TRBV2, the J call TRBJ2-7; 9 bases align to TRBD1. J lost 1 base, V lost 6 bases, and 4 bases had no gene match. The CDR3 is made up of 14 amino acids. Germline values: CDR1 SNHLY, CDR2 FYNNEI. The CDR3 protein is CASSQDRGSYEQYF. CDR3 coding DNA: TGTGCCAGCAGCCAGGACAGGGGATCCTACGAGCAGTACTTC.

This chain links TRBV7-9 with TRBJ1-1, with TRBD1 matching over 7 bases. Germline V gives CDR1 SEHNR, CDR2 FQNEAQ (reference sequence). The CDR3 runs to 15 residues. V was clipped by 5 bases and J by 1 base; unmatched bases: 7. The CDR3 coding sequence is TGTGCCAGCAGCCTCGGGGACAGAACGAACACTGAAGCTTTCTTT. Its protein product is CASSLGDRTNTEAFF.